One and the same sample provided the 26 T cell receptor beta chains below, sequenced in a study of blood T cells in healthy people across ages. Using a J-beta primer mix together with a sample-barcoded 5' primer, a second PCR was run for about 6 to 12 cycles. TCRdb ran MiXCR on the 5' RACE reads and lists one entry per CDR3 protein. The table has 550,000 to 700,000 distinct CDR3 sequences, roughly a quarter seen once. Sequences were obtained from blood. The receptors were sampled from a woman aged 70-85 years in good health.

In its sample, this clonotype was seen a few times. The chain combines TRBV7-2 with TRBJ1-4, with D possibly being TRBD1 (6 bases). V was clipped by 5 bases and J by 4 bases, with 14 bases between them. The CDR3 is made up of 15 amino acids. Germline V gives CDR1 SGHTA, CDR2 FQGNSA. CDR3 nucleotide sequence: TGTGCCAGCAGCCGAATCGGGGGCAGTAATGAAAAACTGTTTTTT. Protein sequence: CASSRIGGSNEKLFF.

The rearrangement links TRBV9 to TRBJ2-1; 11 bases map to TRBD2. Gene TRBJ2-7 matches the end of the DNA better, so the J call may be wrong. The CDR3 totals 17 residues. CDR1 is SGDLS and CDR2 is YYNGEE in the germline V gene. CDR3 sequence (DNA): TGTGCCAGCAGCCCGCCCGGACTAGCGGGCTTCTCCTACGAGCAGTACTTC. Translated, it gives CASSPPGLAGFSYEQYF.

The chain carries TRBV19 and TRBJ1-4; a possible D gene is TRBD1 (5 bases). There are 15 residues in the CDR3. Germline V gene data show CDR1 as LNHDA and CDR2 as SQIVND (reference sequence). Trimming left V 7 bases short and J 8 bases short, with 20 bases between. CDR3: CASTMGEAGREKLFF. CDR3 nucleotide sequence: TGTGCCAGTACCATGGGGGAGGCAGGACGCGAAAAACTGTTTTTT.

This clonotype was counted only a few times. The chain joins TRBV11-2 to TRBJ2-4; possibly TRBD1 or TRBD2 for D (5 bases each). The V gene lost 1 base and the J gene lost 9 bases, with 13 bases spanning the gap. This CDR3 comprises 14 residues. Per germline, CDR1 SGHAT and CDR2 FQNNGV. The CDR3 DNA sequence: TGTGCCAGCAGCTTAGGTAGTGAGGGGAGCATTCAGTACTTC. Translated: CASSLGSEGSIQYF. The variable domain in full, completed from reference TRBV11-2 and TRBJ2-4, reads EAGVAQSPRYKIIEKRQSVAFWCNPISGHATLYWYQQILGQGPKLLIQFQNNGVVDDSQLPKDRFSAERLKGVDSTLKIQPAKLEDSAVYLCASSLGSEGSIQYFGAGTRLSVL.

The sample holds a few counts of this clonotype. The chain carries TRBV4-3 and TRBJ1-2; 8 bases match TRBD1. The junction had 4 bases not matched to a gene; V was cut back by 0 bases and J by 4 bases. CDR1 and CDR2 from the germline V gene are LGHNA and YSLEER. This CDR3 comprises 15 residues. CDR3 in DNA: TGCGCCAGCAGCCAAGAAAAAACAGGGGGCTATGGCTACACCTTC. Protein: CASSQEKTGGYGYTF.

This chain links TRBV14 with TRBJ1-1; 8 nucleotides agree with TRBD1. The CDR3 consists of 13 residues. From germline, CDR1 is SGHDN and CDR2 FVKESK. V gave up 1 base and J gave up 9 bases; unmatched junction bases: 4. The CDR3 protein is CASSQVDREKAFF. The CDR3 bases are TGTGCCAGCAGCCAAGTGGACAGGGAAAAAGCTTTCTTT.

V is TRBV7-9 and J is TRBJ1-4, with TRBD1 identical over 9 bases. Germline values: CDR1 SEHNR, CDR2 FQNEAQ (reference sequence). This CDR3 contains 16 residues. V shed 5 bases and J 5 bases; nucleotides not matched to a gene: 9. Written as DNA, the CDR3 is TGTGCCAGCAGCGGTAACTTGGGACAGGGAAATGAAAAACTGTTTTTT. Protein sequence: CASSGNLGQGNEKLFF.

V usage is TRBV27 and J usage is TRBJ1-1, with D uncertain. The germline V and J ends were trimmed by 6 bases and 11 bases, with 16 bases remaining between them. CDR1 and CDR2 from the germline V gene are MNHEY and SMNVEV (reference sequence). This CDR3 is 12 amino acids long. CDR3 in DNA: TGTGCCAGCAGCACACAGACCTCGGAGGCTTTCTTT. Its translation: CASSTQTSEAFF.

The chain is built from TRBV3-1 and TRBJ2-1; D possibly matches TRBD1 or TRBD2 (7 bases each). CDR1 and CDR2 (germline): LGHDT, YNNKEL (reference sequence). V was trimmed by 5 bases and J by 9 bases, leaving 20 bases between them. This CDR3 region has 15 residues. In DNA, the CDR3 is TGTGCCAGCAGCTCAGGGGGGGCCGGTGGAAGTGAGCAGTTCTTC. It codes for CASSSGGAGGSEQFF.

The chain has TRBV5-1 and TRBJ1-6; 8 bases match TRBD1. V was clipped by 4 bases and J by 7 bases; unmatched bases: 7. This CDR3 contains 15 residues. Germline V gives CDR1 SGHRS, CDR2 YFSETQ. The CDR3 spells CASSPRTGINSPLHF. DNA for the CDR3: TGCGCCAGCAGCCCTAGGACAGGGATCAATTCACCCCTCCACTTT.

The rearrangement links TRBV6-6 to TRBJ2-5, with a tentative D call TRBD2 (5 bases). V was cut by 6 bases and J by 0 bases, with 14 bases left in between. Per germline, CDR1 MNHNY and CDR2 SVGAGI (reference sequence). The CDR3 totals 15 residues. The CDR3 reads CASSSAAGDQETQYF. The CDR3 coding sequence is TGTGCCAGCAGCAGCGCGGCCGGGGACCAAGAGACCCAGTACTTC.

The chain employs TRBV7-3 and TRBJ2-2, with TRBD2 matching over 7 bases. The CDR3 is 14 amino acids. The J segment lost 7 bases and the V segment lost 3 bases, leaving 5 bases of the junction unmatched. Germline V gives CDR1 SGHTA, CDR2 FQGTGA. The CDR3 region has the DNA TGTGCCAGCAGCTTCGGGGGGATGAGCGGGGAGCTGTTTTTT. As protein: CASSFGGMSGELFF. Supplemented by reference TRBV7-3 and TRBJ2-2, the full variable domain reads GAGVSQTPSNKVTEKGKYVELRCDPISGHTALYWYRQSLGQGPEFLIYFQGTGAADDSGLPNDRFFAVRPEGSVSTLKIQRTERGDSAVYLCASSFGGMSGELFFGEGSRLTVL.

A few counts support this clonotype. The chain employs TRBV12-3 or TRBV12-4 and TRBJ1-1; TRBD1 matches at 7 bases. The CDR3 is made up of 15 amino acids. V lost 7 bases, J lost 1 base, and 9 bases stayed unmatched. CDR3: CASTQSGGWNTEAFF. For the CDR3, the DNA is TGTGCCAGCACCCAATCAGGGGGATGGAACACTGAAGCTTTCTTT.

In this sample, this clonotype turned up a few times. CDR3 DNA: TGTGCCAGCAGCCTGACTAGCGCAACAGATACGCAGTATTTT. It translates to CASSLTSATDTQYF. V usage is TRBV7-9 and J usage is TRBJ2-3, with TRBD2 matching 8 bases. J was trimmed by 3 bases and V by 5 bases; bases with no gene match: 4. The germline V gene has CDR1 SEHNR and CDR2 FQNEAQ (reference sequence). CDR3 length: 14 residues. The full variable domain, in which reference TRBV7-9 and TRBJ2-3 provide the parts outside the CDR3, is DTGVSQNPRHKITKRGQNVTFRCDPISEHNRLYWYRQTLGQGPEFLTYFQNEAQLEKSRLLSDRFSAERPKGSFSTLEIQRTEQGDSAMYLCASSLTSATDTQYFGPGTRLTVL.

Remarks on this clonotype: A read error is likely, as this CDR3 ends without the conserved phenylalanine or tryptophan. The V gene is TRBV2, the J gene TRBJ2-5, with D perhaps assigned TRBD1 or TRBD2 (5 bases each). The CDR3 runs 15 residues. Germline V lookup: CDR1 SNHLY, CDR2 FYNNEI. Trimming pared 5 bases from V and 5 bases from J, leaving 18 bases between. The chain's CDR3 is CASSLARGNWETQYS. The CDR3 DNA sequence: TGTGCCAGCAGTCTTGCGAGGGGCAACTGGGAGACCCAGTACTCC.

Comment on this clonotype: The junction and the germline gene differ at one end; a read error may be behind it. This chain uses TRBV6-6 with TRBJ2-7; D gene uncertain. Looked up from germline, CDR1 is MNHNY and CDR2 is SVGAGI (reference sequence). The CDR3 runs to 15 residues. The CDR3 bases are TGTGCCACCGTGGAGAACCCAGTCAGCTCCGACGAGCAGTACTTC. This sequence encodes CATVENPVSSDEQYF.

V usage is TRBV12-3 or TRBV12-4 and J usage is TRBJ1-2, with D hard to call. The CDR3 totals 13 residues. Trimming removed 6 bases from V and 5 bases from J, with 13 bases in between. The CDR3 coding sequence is TGTGCCAGCAGCCCGGACGGCATGTATGGCTACACCTTC. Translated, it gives CASSPDGMYGYTF.

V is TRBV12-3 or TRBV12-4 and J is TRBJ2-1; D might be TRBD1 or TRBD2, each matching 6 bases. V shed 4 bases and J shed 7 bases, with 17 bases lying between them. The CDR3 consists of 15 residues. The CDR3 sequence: CASSSLSGARNEQFF. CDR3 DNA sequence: TGTGCCAGCAGTTCTCTTTCGGGGGCAAGGAATGAGCAGTTCTTC.

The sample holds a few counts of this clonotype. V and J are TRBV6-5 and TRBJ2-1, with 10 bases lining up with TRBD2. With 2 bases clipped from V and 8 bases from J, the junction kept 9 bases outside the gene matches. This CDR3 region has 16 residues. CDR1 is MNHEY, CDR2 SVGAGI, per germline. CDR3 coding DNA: TGTGCCAGCAGTTACACAGCTAGCGGGGGCTGGTATGAGCAGTTCTTC. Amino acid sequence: CASSYTASGGWYEQFF.

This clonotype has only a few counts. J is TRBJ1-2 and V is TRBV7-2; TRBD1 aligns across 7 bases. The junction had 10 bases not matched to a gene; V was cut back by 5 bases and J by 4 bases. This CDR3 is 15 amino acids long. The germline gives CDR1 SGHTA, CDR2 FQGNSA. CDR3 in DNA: TGTGCCAGCAGCCGTGAATTCGGACAGGCCTATGGCTACACCTTC. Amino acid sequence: CASSREFGQAYGYTF.

The CDR3 DNA follows: TGTGCCAGCAGTTCCTTAGCGGGGGGGCAGTTCTTC. It translates to CASSSLAGGQFF. The chain links TRBV12-3 or TRBV12-4 to TRBJ2-1, with 10 bases lining up with TRBD2. This CDR3 is built from 12 residues. The trim removed 4 bases at V and 12 bases at J, leaving 3 bases unmatched.

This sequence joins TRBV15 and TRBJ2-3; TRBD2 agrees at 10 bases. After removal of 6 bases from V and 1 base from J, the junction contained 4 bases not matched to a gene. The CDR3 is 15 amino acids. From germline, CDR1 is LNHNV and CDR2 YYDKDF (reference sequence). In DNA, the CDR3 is TGTGCCACCAGAATAGGGACTAGCGGCACAGATACGCAGTATTTT. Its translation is CATRIGTSGTDTQYF.

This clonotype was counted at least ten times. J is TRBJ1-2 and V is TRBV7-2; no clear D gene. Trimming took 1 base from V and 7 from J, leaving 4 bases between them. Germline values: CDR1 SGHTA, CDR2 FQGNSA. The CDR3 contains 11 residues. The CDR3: CASSLDGGYTF. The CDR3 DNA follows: TGTGCCAGCAGCTTAGACGGTGGCTACACCTTC.

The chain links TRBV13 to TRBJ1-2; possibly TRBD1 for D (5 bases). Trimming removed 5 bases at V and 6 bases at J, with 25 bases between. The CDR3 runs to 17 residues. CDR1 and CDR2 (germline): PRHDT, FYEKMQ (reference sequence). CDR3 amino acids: CASSPKTGEKRGHGYTF. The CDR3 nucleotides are TGTGCCAGCAGCCCGAAAACAGGCGAAAAAAGGGGCCATGGCTACACCTTC.

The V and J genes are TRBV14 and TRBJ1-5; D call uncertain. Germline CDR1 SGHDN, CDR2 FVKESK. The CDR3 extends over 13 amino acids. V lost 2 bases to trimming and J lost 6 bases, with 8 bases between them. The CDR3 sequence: CASSQPGFQPQHF. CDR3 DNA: TGTGCCAGCAGCCAACCCGGGTTTCAGCCCCAGCATTTT.

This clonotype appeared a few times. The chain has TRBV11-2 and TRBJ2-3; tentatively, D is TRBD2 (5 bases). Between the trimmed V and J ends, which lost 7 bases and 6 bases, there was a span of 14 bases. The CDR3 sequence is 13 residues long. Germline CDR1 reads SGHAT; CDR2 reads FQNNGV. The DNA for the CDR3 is TGTGCCAGCAACTTCCGACTAATTGATACGCAGTATTTT. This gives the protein CASNFRLIDTQYF.